The clone carrying this T cell receptor (beta chain) was found a few times. The sample originates from a study of blood T cell repertoires in COVID-19. Original data processing: From reference gene primer amplification, estimates of nucleated cell counts were derived. TCRdb's table, derived via immunoSEQ multiplex PCR, lists solely in-frame clones and lacks some. V and J calls and clone size are copied from that table; D and trimming were computed from the DNA. The data contain tens of thousands of clones, 65% to 85% of them seen just once; the ten biggest clones take up roughly 1.4%. Sample: peripheral blood. The TCR was taken from a man aged 50 to 59 with acute or convalescent COVID-19.

The CDR3 sequence is CASSLDGGPSEYGTQYF. In DNA, the CDR3 is TGTGCCAGCAGCTTAGATGGCGGGCCTAGCGAGTATGGTACGCAGTATTTT. The chain uses TRBV11-2 and TRBJ2-3, with D perhaps TRBD2 (6 bases). The CDR3 spans 17 residues. V gave up 0 bases and J gave up 8 bases, with 21 bases separating them. Germline CDR1 is SGHAT and CDR2 is FQNNGV. Drawing the rest from reference TRBV11-2 and TRBJ2-3, the complete variable domain is EAGVAQSPRYKIIEKRQSVAFWCNPISGHATLYWYQQILGQGPKLLIQFQNNGVVDDSQLPKDRFSAERLKGVDSTLKIQPAKLEDSAVYLCASSLDGGPSEYGTQYFGPGTRLTVL.